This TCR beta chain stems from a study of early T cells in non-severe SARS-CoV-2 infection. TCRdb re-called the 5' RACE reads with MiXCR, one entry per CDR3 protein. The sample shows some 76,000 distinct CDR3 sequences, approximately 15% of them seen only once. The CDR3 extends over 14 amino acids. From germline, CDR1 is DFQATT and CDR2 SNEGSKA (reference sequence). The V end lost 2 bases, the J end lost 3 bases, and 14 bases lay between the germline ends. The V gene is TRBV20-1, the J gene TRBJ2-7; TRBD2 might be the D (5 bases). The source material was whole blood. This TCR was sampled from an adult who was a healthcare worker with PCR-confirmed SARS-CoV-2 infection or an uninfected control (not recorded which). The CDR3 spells CSARSDTDYYEQYF. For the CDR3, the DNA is TGCAGTGCTAGATCCGACACCGACTACTACGAGCAGTACTTC.